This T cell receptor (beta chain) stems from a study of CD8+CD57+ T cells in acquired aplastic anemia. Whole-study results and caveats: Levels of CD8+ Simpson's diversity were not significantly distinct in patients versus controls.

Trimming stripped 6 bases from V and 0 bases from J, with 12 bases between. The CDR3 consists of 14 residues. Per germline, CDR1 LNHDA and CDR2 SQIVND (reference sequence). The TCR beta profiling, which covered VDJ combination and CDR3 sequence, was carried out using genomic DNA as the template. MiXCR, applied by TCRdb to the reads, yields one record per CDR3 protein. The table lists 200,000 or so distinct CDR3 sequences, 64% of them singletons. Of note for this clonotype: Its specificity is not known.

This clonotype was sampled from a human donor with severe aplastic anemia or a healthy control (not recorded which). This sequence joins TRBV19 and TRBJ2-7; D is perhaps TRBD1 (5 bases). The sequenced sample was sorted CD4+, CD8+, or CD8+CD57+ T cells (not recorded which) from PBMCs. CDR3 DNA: TGTGCCAGTAGACGACAGCTGAGCTCCTACGAGCAGTACTTC. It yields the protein CASRRQLSSYEQYF. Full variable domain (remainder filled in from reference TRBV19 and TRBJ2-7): DGGITQSPKYLFRKEGQNVTLSCEQNLNHDAMYWYRQDPGQGLRLIYYSQIVNDFQKGDIAEGYSVSREKKESFPLTVTSAQKNPTAFYLCASRRQLSSYEQYFGPGTRLTVT.